The sample holds one count of the clone carrying this T cell receptor (beta chain). Antigen unknown. The CDR3 sequence is 13 residues long. Germline-derived CDR1 and CDR2 are LGHDT and YNNKEL (reference sequence). V shed 4 bases and J shed 9 bases, with 13 bases lying between them. The sample originates from a study of T-cell memory formation after mild COVID-19. Overall study: Most TCR clusters belonged to a single donor. Study-level points and caveats: Later expanders leaned CD4+, whereas day 15 to 85 contracting clones were balanced CD4/CD8.

Amplification by 5'RACE using constant-segment primers produced TCR alpha and TCR beta cDNA libraries that carried sample barcodes and UMIs. TCRdb reprocessed the 5' RACE reads with MiXCR, giving one entry per CDR3 protein. The data show hundreds of thousands of distinct CDR3 sequences, with about 20% seen just once and under 8.5% held by the top ten. This chain joins TRBV3-1 and TRBJ2-1, with D possibly being TRBD1 (6 bases). This TCR derives from an adult woman who had mild COVID-19 (a few samples of this study predate the infection). Cell type and time point are not known. Material for sequencing was PBMCs or a T cell subset sorted from them (not recorded which). CDR3 sequence: CASSPRTVGEQFF. CDR3 nucleotide sequence: TGTGCCAGCAGCCCCCGGACAGTAGGTGAGCAGTTCTTC.